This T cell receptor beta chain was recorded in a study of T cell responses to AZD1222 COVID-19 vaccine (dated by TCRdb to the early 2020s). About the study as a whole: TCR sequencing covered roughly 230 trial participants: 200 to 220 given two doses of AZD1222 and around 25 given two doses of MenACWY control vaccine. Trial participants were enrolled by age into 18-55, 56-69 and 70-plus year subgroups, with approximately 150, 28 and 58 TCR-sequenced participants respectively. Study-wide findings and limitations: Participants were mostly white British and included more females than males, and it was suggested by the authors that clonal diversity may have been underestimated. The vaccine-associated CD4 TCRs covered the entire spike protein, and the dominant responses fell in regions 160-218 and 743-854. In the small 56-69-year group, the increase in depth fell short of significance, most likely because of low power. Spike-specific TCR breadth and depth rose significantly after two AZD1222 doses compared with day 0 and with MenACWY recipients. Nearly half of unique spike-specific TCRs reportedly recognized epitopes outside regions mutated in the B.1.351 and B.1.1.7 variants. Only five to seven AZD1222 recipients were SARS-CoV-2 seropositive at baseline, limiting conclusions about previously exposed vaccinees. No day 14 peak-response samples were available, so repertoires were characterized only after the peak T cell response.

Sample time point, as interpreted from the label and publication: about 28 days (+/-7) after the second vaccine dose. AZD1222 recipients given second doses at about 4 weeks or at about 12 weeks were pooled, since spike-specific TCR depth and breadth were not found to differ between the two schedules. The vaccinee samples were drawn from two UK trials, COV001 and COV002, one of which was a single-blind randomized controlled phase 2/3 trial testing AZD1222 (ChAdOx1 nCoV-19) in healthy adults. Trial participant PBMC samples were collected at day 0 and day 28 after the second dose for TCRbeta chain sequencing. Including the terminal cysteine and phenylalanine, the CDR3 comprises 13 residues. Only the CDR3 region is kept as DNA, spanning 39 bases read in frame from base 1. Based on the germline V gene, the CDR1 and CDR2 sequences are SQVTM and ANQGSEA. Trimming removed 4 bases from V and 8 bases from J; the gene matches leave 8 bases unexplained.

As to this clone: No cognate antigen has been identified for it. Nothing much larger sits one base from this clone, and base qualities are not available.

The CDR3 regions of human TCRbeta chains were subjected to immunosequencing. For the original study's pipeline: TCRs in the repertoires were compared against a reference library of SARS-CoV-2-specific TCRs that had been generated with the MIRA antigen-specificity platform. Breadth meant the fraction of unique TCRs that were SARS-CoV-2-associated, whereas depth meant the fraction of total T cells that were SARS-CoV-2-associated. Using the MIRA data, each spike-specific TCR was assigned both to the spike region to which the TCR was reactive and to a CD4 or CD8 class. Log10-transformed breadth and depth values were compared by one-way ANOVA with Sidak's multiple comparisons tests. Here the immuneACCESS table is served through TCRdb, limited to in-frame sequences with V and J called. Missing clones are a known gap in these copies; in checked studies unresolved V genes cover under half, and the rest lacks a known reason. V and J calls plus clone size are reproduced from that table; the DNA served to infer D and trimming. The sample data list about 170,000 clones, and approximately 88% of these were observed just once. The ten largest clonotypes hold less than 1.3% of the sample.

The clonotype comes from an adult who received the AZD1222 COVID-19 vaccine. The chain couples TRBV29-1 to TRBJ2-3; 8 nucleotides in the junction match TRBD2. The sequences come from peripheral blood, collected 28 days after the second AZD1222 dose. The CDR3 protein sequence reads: CSVGGLGLGTQYF. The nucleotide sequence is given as TGCAGCGTTGGGGGACTAGGGCTTGGTACGCAGTATTTT.